This T cell receptor (beta chain) was captured in a study of blood T cell repertoires in COVID-19. Authors' methods: Reference gene primer amplification gave estimated nucleated cell counts. Sequencing was performed with immunoSEQ multiplex PCR; in TCRdb, only in-frame clones are kept and a portion is missing. That table furnishes V, J and clone size, whereas the DNA furnished D and trimming. The table shows 150,000 or so clones, with around 89% occurring only once. Germline loops: CDR1 SGHTS, CDR2 YDEGEE. This CDR3 contains 14 residues. Trimming removed 4 bases at V and 4 bases at J, with 12 bases between.

Sequenced input: PBMCs or T cells enriched from blood (not recorded which). This receptor was obtained from a woman aged 25 to 39 with acute COVID-19. This chain uses TRBV5-8 with TRBJ1-3; D possibly corresponds to TRBD1 (6 bases). Here the CDR3 reads CASSPGTSGNTIYF. CDR3 in DNA: TGTGCCAGCAGCCCCGGGACATCAGGAAACACCATATATTTT.